A single sample is the source of the 29 T cell receptor beta chains below, sequenced in a study of CD4 T cell repertoires in COVID-19. This table comes from immunoSEQ multiplex PCR, and its TCRdb copy is limited to in-frame clones, with some not included. The table includes some 71,000 clones, roughly 85% detected once. The specimen comprised CD4+ T cells from peripheral blood, sampled after recovery from COVID-19. The receptors originated from a human donor who had COVID-19.

This clone was observed a handful of times. The chain employs TRBV18 and TRBJ2-5, with D perhaps TRBD1 (6 bases). The V gene lost 4 bases and the J gene lost 6 bases, with 15 bases spanning the gap. CDR3 length: 14 amino acids. Germline V gene data show CDR1 as KGHSH and CDR2 as LQKENI. CDR3 protein: CASSLSGTSKTQYF. Here the CDR3 DNA reads TGTGCCAGCTCACTATCCGGGACATCAAAGACCCAGTACTTC.

The count of this clone is one. V and J are TRBV6-4 and TRBJ1-2; D gene uncertain. CDR1 is MRHNA and CDR2 is SNTAGT in the germline V gene. The V and J ends lost 0 bases and 6 bases respectively, with 17 bases between them. This CDR3 is built from 16 residues. The CDR3 here is CASSDSNVPGWDGYTF. The CDR3 bases are TGTGCCAGCAGTGACTCGAATGTCCCCGGGTGGGATGGCTACACCTTC.

The table lists this clone with a few counts. Written as DNA, the CDR3 is TGCGCCAGCAGCTTGGCTCCTCCTGGGGATGGCTACACCTTC. Protein sequence: CASSLAPPGDGYTF. The chain recombines TRBV5-1 with TRBJ1-2; D call uncertain. V was shortened by 0 bases and J by 6 bases, with 12 bases between the two germline ends. Germline assignment: CDR1 SGHRS and CDR2 YFSETQ. CDR3 length: 14 amino acids. The full variable domain, its missing parts supplied by reference TRBV5-1 and TRBJ1-2, is KAGVTQTPRYLIKTRGQQVTLSCSPISGHRSVSWYQQTPGQGLQFLFEYFSETQRNKGNFPGRFSGRQFSNSRSEMNVSTLELGDSALYLCASSLAPPGDGYTFGSGTRLTVV.

The chain carries TRBV10-3 and TRBJ2-5; TRBD1 is a possible D gene (5 bases). The length of the CDR3 is 12 residues. Germline-derived CDR1 and CDR2 are ENHRY and SYGVKD. Trimming removed 4 bases from V and 5 bases from J, with 8 bases in between. CDR3 amino acids: CAISAGLETQYF. CDR3 bases: TGTGCCATCAGTGCAGGGTTGGAGACCCAGTACTTC.

The chain is built from TRBV19 and TRBJ1-2; weak D call: TRBD1 (5 bases). Germline V gives CDR1 LNHDA, CDR2 SQIVND (reference sequence). The ends were cut back, 3 bases at V and 0 bases at J, with 11 bases in the middle. CDR3 size: 15 residues. CDR3 DNA sequence: TGTGCCAGTAGTATTTCGACAGCAGCTAACTATGGCTACACCTTC. This encodes CASSISTAANYGYTF.

This clone was detected a few times. V is TRBV12-5 and J is TRBJ2-1; D is uncertain. Trimming removed 4 bases at V and 6 bases at J, with 4 bases between. Germline CDR1 is LGHNT and CDR2 is FRNRAP. CDR3 length: 11 residues. This CDR3 reads CASGWLNEQFF. As DNA, the CDR3 is TGTGCTAGTGGTTGGCTCAATGAGCAGTTCTTC.

V and J are TRBV28 and TRBJ2-3; 8 bases are a match to TRBD2. Trimming at V came to 6 bases and at J to 4 bases, leaving 15 bases not matched to a gene. Germline loops: CDR1 MDHEN, CDR2 SYDVKM. There are 17 residues in the CDR3. The chain's CDR3 is CASRPRLAKTQADTQYF. CDR3 nucleotides: TGTGCCAGCAGACCCAGACTAGCGAAAACTCAAGCAGATACGCAGTATTTT.

The chain employs TRBV4-1 and TRBJ2-1; 9 bases agree with TRBD1. This CDR3 comprises 15 residues. Germline V CDR1 and CDR2: MGHRA, YSYEKL. V shed 4 bases, J shed 4 bases, and the junction held 5 bases outside the gene matches. CDR3 in amino acids: CASSLRDRVYNEQFF. The CDR3 DNA follows: TGCGCCAGCAGCCTCCGGGACAGGGTGTACAATGAGCAGTTCTTC.

This clone has a single count. V and J are TRBV7-3 and TRBJ1-1; 8 bases map to TRBD1. Looked up from germline, CDR1 is SGHTA and CDR2 is FQGTGA. This CDR3 region has 15 residues. V trimming: 8 bases; J trimming: 7 bases; junction bases outside the gene matches: 15. CDR3 DNA: TGTGCCAGCGAGCTTAAGGTAGCAGGGGGCGGTGAAGCTTTCTTT. Its translation is CASELKVAGGGEAFF. Full variable domain (outside the CDR3, taken from reference TRBV7-3 and TRBJ1-1): GAGVSQTPSNKVTEKGKYVELRCDPISGHTALYWYRQSLGQGPEFLIYFQGTGAADDSGLPNDRFFAVRPEGSVSTLKIQRTERGDSAVYLCASELKVAGGGEAFFGQGTRLTVV.

This clone appeared once. This chain connects TRBV12-5 to TRBJ2-5; no reliable D call. The germline gives CDR1 LGHNT, CDR2 FRNRAP. The CDR3 contains 14 residues. V was trimmed by 3 bases and J by 5 bases, leaving 13 bases between them. CDR3 sequence reads: CASGLGPLGETQYF. CDR3 bases: TGTGCTAGTGGTTTAGGCCCCTTAGGGGAGACCCAGTACTTC. Full variable domain (outside the CDR3, taken from reference TRBV12-5 and TRBJ2-5): DARVTQTPRHKVTEMGQEVTMRCQPILGHNTVFWYRQTMMQGLELLAYFRNRAPLDDSGMPKDRFSAEMPDATLATLKIQPSEPRDSAVYFCASGLGPLGETQYFGPGTRLLVL.

The chain uses TRBV20-1 and TRBJ2-1; D gene uncertain. CDR1 and CDR2 from the germline V gene are DFQATT and SNEGSKA (reference sequence). The CDR3 spans 12 residues. V was trimmed by 3 bases and J by 9 bases, leaving 12 bases between them. The CDR3 coding sequence is TGCAGTGCTAGTCCGGTAGCAGGTGAGCAGTTCTTC. As protein: CSASPVAGEQFF.

As for this clone: One end of the junction fails to match germline, which may point to a read error. This chain joins TRBV6-5 and TRBJ1-2; the D gene is possibly TRBD1 (5 bases). Per germline, CDR1 MNHEY and CDR2 SVGAGI. The length of the CDR3 is 14 residues. The CDR3: CASSYSQGNSGYTF. The DNA of the CDR3 is TGTGCCAGCAGTTACTCCCAGGGAAACTCTGGCTACACCTTC.

The V and J genes are TRBV20-1 and TRBJ2-4; unclear D gene. Germline values: CDR1 DFQATT, CDR2 SNEGSKA (reference sequence). The CDR3 sequence is 11 residues long. V dropped 3 bases and J dropped 4 bases, with 4 bases sitting between them. The CDR3 bases are TGCAGTGCTAGCCTGAAAAACATTCAGTACTTC. Translated: CSASLKNIQYF.

This clone was observed once. The chain combines TRBV11-2 with TRBJ2-3; D unresolved. Germline V CDR1 and CDR2: SGHAT, FQNNGV. This CDR3 is 15 amino acids long. Trimming removed 5 bases at V and 0 bases at J, with 12 bases between. The CDR3 coding sequence is TGTGCCAGCAGCCTCGGGCCAACTAGCACAGATACGCAGTATTTT. Translated: CASSLGPTSTDTQYF.

This clone was picked up one time. The chain couples TRBV3-1 (or the pseudogene TRBV3-2) to TRBJ1-1; perhaps TRBD1 as D (6 bases). The germline V and J ends were trimmed by 2 bases and 6 bases, with 7 bases remaining between them. This CDR3 region has 12 residues. Germline assignment: CDR1 LGHDT and CDR2 YNNKEL (reference sequence). The CDR3 here is CASSQQGSEAFF. The CDR3 DNA reads TGTGCCAGCAGCCAACAGGGGTCTGAAGCTTTCTTT.

The rearrangement joins TRBV19 to TRBJ2-4; D is perhaps TRBD1 or TRBD2 (5 bases each). The CDR3 extends over 14 amino acids. The V gene's germline CDR1 is LNHDA and CDR2 SQIVND (reference sequence). V was shortened by 1 base and J by 7 bases, with 11 bases between the two germline ends. CDR3 sequence reads: CASSIAVGENIQYF. As DNA, the CDR3 is TGTGCCAGTAGTATAGCAGTGGGGGAGAACATTCAGTACTTC.

The genes are TRBV19 and TRBJ2-1; 9 bases line up with TRBD1. CDR3 length: 13 amino acids. Losses at the gene ends were 5 bases for V and 15 bases for J; bases not matched to a gene: 11. Looked up from germline, CDR1 is LNHDA and CDR2 is SQIVND (reference sequence). CDR3 sequence (DNA): TGTGCCAGTAGTCCTCAGGTCGGGACAGGGCCGTTCTTC. Translated: CASSPQVGTGPFF.

V gene TRBV12-3 or TRBV12-4 combines with J gene TRBJ2-1; D unresolved. Deletions cut 3 bases from V and 9 bases from J, with 6 bases between. The CDR3 is made up of 11 amino acids. DNA for the CDR3: TGTGCCAGCAGTTTGTCTCTTGAGCAGTTCTTC. Protein: CASSLSLEQFF.

The chain is built from TRBV4-2 and TRBJ2-3, with D possibly being TRBD1 or TRBD2 (7 bases each). Germline-derived CDR1 and CDR2 are LGHNA and YNFKEQ. The ends were cut back, 2 bases at V and 6 bases at J, with 18 bases in the middle. The CDR3 covers 16 residues. CDR3 in amino acids: CASSQLTSQGGDTQYF. Written as DNA, the CDR3 is TGTGCCAGCAGCCAATTGACTAGCCAGGGGGGGGATACGCAGTATTTT.

A single count supports this clone. The chain recombines TRBV27 with TRBJ2-1; the D is unclear. The CDR3 totals 15 residues. The germline gives CDR1 MNHEY, CDR2 SMNVEV (reference sequence). The V end was cut by 2 bases, the J end by 9 bases, with 17 bases between. The CDR3, as DNA: TGTGCCAGCAGTTTAGGAACCACTCTACCGGGTGAGCAGTTCTTC. It translates to CASSLGTTLPGEQFF.

The chain carries TRBV7-2 and TRBJ1-2; 7 nucleotides match TRBD1. With 6 bases clipped from V and 4 bases from J, the junction kept 8 bases outside the gene matches. The length of the CDR3 is 14 residues. The V gene's germline CDR1 is SGHTA and CDR2 FQGNSA. The CDR3 bases are TGTGCCAGCAGTAACCGACAGGGAAGCTATGGCTACACCTTC. This gives the protein CASSNRQGSYGYTF.

This chain joins TRBV7-3 and TRBJ2-7, with TRBD2 matching 11 bases. Germline assignment: CDR1 SGHTA and CDR2 FQGTGA. The length of the CDR3 is 15 residues. Unmatched junction bases numbered 2, after V lost 1 base and J lost 3 bases. The CDR3 nucleotides are TGTGCCAGCAGCTTAAGTAGCGGGGGGGTCTACGAGCAGTACTTC. Amino acid sequence: CASSLSSGGVYEQYF.

The chain has TRBV3-1 (or the pseudogene TRBV3-2) and TRBJ2-2, with TRBD2 matching over 8 bases. CDR1 is LGHDT, CDR2 YNNKEL, per germline (reference sequence). V lost 0 bases and J lost 5; bases outside the gene matches: 5. The CDR3 is 16 residues long. CDR3 coding DNA: TGTGCCAGCAGCCAAGAGAGCGGGAGTTATACCGGGGAGCTGTTTTTT. This translates into CASSQESGSYTGELFF.

The CDR3 DNA reads as TGTGCCTGGGACCTCGGGGGCTTTAGCACAGATACGCAGTATTTT. Residues: CAWDLGGFSTDTQYF. The gene calls are TRBV30 and TRBJ2-3, with D perhaps TRBD1 or TRBD2 (6 bases each). CDR3 length: 15 amino acids. The germline gives CDR1 GTSNPN, CDR2 SVGIG (reference sequence). With 5 bases removed from V and 0 bases from J, the gap between germline ends came to 15 bases.

This clone was seen just once. The genes are TRBV24-1 and TRBJ2-3; 10 bases are a match to TRBD2. The V segment lost 7 bases and the J segment 2 bases; nucleotides outside the gene matches: 11. Germline V gene lookup returns CDR1 KGHDR and CDR2 SFDVKD. CDR3 length: 17 residues. The CDR3 nucleotides are TGTGCCACCAGGTCTAGCGGGGGCCTTTATTTCACAGATACGCAGTATTTT. Encoded protein: CATRSSGGLYFTDTQYF.

This rearrangement joins TRBV5-1 to TRBJ2-1, with 7 bases that match TRBD2. The germline gives CDR1 SGHRS, CDR2 YFSETQ. V trimming: 0 bases; J trimming: 10 bases; junction bases outside the gene matches: 10. The CDR3 consists of 15 residues. CDR3 protein: CASSLVGGGEGEQFF. For the CDR3, the DNA is TGCGCCAGCAGCTTGGTCGGCGGGGGTGAAGGGGAGCAGTTCTTC. Complete variable domain (other parts from reference TRBV5-1 and TRBJ2-1): KAGVTQTPRYLIKTRGQQVTLSCSPISGHRSVSWYQQTPGQGLQFLFEYFSETQRNKGNFPGRFSGRQFSNSRSEMNVSTLELGDSALYLCASSLVGGGEGEQFFGPGTRLTVL.

The chain links TRBV5-1 to TRBJ2-7; 12 bases line up with TRBD1. This CDR3 region has 16 residues. V shed 7 bases, J shed 3 bases, and the junction held 11 bases outside the gene matches. Germline CDR1 is SGHRS and CDR2 is YFSETQ. The CDR3 protein is CASGTGGLAGFYEQYF. CDR3 nucleotides: TGCGCCAGCGGGACAGGGGGCCTAGCGGGCTTCTACGAGCAGTACTTC.

The J gene is TRBJ2-7, the V gene TRBV3-1 (or the pseudogene TRBV3-2); unclear D gene. Germline CDR1 and CDR2: LGHDT and YNNKEL (reference sequence). The CDR3 covers 14 residues. Trimming stripped 2 bases from V and 4 bases from J, with 12 bases between. CDR3 residues: CASSQLGNLYEQYF. The CDR3 bases are TGTGCCAGCAGCCAACTAGGAAACCTGTACGAGCAGTACTTC.

This clone was found a few times. The V and J genes are TRBV10-3 and TRBJ1-2; maybe TRBD1 (5 bases). This CDR3 contains 16 residues. The germline CDR1 and CDR2 sequences are ENHRY and SYGVKD. Trimming left V 8 bases short and J 5 bases short, with 24 bases between. The CDR3 spells CAIGVHGDRGGYGYTF. CDR3 nucleotides: TGTGCCATCGGTGTACACGGCGATCGCGGGGGATATGGCTACACCTTC.